This TCR beta chain comes out of a study of post-analysis software for immune sequencing data. Findings and caveats of the study: Four or five TRBV segments (TRBV5-6, TRBV5-1 and TRBV20-1 among them) occurred more frequently in patients than in controls.

This clonotype has just a few counts. The antigen remains unidentified. The germline V gene encodes CDR1 LGHDT and CDR2 YNNKEL (reference sequence). With 5 bases removed from V and 5 bases from J, the gap between germline ends came to 12 bases. This CDR3 region has 13 residues. Built from TCR beta cDNA, the libraries had unique molecular identifiers in them. Via MiXCR, TCRdb re-called the PCR reads, giving one row per CDR3 protein. Counted here are roughly 700,000 distinct CDR3 sequences, about 27% occurring once; the ten biggest clones make up more than 0.55%. The sequenced sample consisted of blood. This receptor was identified in a girl aged 5 to 17 with multiple sclerosis. The chain combines TRBV3-1 with TRBJ2-5; D remains ambiguous. Here the CDR3 DNA reads TGTGCCAGCAGCGGCGGTGGGCGGGAGACCCAGTACTTC. Amino acids: CASSGGGRETQYF.